The 12 T cell receptor beta chains below all came from one sample that was sequenced in a study of T cell repertoires in cytomegalovirus infection. Their antigen targets remain unknown. MiXCR was run by TCRdb on the reads, yielding one entry per CDR3 protein. The data contain 600,000 to 700,000 distinct CDR3 sequences, roughly a third of them seen just once; the ten biggest clones take up around a sixth. Sequencing used cultured PBMCs, obtained from culture after CMV antigen stimulation. Every receptor here comes from a human donor in good health (CMV status not recorded). Some clones in this sample may be carry-over from other donors' samples.

This clonotype came up a few times. The rearrangement uses TRBV7-2 and TRBJ1-2; tentative D call: TRBD1 (6 bases). The ends were cut back, 1 base at V and 4 bases at J, with 13 bases in the middle. This CDR3 contains 15 residues. The germline V gene encodes CDR1 SGHTA and CDR2 FQGNSA. Here the CDR3 reads CASSLVAQGGYGYTF. CDR3 nucleotide sequence: TGTGCCAGCAGCTTAGTCGCACAGGGTGGCTATGGCTACACCTTC.

The chain combines TRBV7-6 with TRBJ1-6; the D is unclear. The CDR3 is made up of 14 amino acids. The V gene's germline CDR1 is SGHVS and CDR2 FNYEAQ. The germline V and J ends were trimmed by 1 base and 10 bases, with 11 bases remaining between them. The CDR3 coding sequence is TGTGCCAGCAGCTTAGGGCAATCTTGGTCACCCCTCCACTTT. This translates into CASSLGQSWSPLHF.

The chain uses TRBV6-5 and TRBJ2-7, with D uncertain. The V gene lost 5 bases and the J gene lost 7 bases, with 12 bases spanning the gap. The CDR3 is 12 residues long. CDR1 is MNHEY, CDR2 SVGAGI, per germline. The CDR3 bases are TGTGCCAGCAGTAGGTCTACTGGGGAGCAGTACTTC. This encodes CASSRSTGEQYF.

V usage is TRBV2 and J usage is TRBJ1-2, with 8 positions matching TRBD1. CDR1 SNHLY and CDR2 FYNNEI come from the germline V gene. J lost 8 bases, V lost 4 bases, and 12 bases had no gene match. This CDR3 region has 15 residues. CDR3 residues: CASSAGQGGARGYTF. The CDR3 DNA reads as TGTGCCAGCAGTGCCGGACAGGGAGGAGCGAGAGGCTACACCTTC.

This clonotype was recorded at least ten times. V is TRBV7-2 and J is TRBJ2-1, with D unclear. Trimming took off 5 bases at V and 2 bases at J, with 10 bases between the two ends. CDR1 is SGHTA, CDR2 FQGNSA, per germline. This CDR3 comprises 14 residues. The CDR3, as DNA: TGTGCCAGCAGCAGGACGAGAACCTACAATGAGCAGTTCTTC. Protein sequence: CASSRTRTYNEQFF.

The chain employs TRBV6-5 and TRBJ2-7; possible D gene TRBD1, 6 bases. The germline V and J ends were trimmed by 6 bases and 0 bases, with 18 bases remaining between them. CDR3 length: 16 residues. Germline V gives CDR1 MNHEY, CDR2 SVGAGI. Here the CDR3 DNA reads TGTGCCAGCAGATCGACAGGAAGGTCTAGCTCCTACGAGCAGTACTTC. This gives the protein CASRSTGRSSSYEQYF.

This clonotype was counted only a few times. The rearrangement joins TRBV7-2 to TRBJ2-1; 12 bases match TRBD2. V gave up 5 bases and J gave up 8 bases; unmatched junction bases: 7. The CDR3 runs to 15 residues. CDR1 is SGHTA and CDR2 is FQGNSA in the germline V gene. DNA for the CDR3: TGTGCCAGCAGCGCACTAGCGGGGGGTCTCGATGAGCAGTTCTTC. It translates to CASSALAGGLDEQFF.

J is TRBJ1-2 and V is TRBV28; possibly TRBD1 for D (6 bases). Looked up from germline, CDR1 is MDHEN and CDR2 is SYDVKM. CDR3 length: 15 amino acids. Trimming removed 5 bases at V and 0 bases at J, with 13 bases between. The CDR3 DNA reads as TGTGCCAGCAGTGCCGCAGGGGCAGCTAACTATGGCTACACCTTC. Translated, it gives CASSAAGAANYGYTF.

This rearrangement joins TRBV12-3 or TRBV12-4 to TRBJ2-1; maybe TRBD1 (7 bases). CDR3 length: 18 amino acids. With 5 bases removed from V and 8 bases from J, the gap between germline ends came to 28 bases. The CDR3 bases are TGTGCCAGCAGTCCCAAAAAGGGGGCGACTAGTGCGGGGTATGAGCAGTTCTTC. The encoded protein is CASSPKKGATSAGYEQFF.

This clonotype was detected only a few times. The chain uses TRBV6-2 or TRBV6-3 and TRBJ2-1, with TRBD2 matching 15 bases. CDR3 size: 19 residues. Germline assignment: CDR1 MNHEY and CDR2 SVGEGT. V trimming: 6 bases; J trimming: 4 bases; junction bases outside the gene matches: 13. The CDR3 DNA follows: TGTGCCAGCAGACGAGCCCAGGGACTAGCGGGGGGACGGTACAATGAGCAGTTCTTC. It yields the protein CASRRAQGLAGGRYNEQFF.

The chain links TRBV20-1 to TRBJ1-5, with TRBD1 as a possible D gene (5 bases). Trimming left V 5 bases short and J 7 bases short, with 21 bases between. The V gene's germline CDR1 is DFQATT and CDR2 SNEGSKA (reference sequence). CDR3 length: 15 amino acids. This CDR3 is CSAPRSGVRRQPQHF. The DNA of the CDR3 is TGCAGTGCTCCGCGTTCGGGGGTCCGGAGGCAGCCCCAGCATTTT.

V usage is TRBV6-5 and J usage is TRBJ2-1; maybe TRBD1 (7 bases). Germline V gene lookup returns CDR1 MNHEY and CDR2 SVGAGI. This CDR3 spans 15 amino acids. V lost 2 bases to trimming and J lost 7 bases, with 15 bases between them. The CDR3 loop reads CASSYTGQGGNEQFF. CDR3 bases: TGTGCCAGCAGTTACACCGGGCAGGGGGGTAATGAGCAGTTCTTC.